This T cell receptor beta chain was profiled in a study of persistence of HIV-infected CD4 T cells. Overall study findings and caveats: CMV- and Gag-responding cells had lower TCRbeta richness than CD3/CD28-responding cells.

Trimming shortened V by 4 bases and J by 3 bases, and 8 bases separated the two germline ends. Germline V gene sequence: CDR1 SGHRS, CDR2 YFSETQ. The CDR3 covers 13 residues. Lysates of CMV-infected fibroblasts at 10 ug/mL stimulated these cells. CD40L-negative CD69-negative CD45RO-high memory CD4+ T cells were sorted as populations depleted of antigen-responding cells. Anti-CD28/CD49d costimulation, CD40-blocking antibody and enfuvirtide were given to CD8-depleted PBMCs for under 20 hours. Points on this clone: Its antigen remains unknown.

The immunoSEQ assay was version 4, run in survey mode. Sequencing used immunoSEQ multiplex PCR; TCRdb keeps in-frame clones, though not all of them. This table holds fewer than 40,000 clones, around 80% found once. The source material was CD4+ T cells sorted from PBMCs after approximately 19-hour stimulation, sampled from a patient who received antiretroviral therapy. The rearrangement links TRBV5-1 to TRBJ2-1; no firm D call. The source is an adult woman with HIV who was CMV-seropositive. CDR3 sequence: CASSELIYNEQFF. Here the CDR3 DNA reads TGCGCCAGCAGCGAGCTTATCTACAATGAGCAGTTCTTC.